What follows describes a single TCR beta chain. The antigen is undetermined. This sample was taken from a study of OX40 agonist ivuxolimab in advanced cancers. Overall study context: Patients' therapy was ivuxolimab, an antibody that acts as an agonist of OX40 (CD134). Of the participants, under 50% had some prior anti-PD-1, anti-PD-L1 or anti-CTLA-4 therapy, which was allowed.

There are 15 residues in the CDR3. In germline, CDR1 is MNHEY, CDR2 SMNVEV (reference sequence). V lost 1 base and J lost 0; bases outside the gene matches: 3. Produced via immunoSEQ multiplex PCR; TCRdb's table is partial and in-frame only. This table holds 30,000 to 35,000 clones, 84% found once. The study's findings and limits: The work left the antigen specificity of expanded peripheral T cells undetermined. The average count of expanded clones was higher among CD8+ T cells than among CD4+.

The sequenced sample was CD4+ or CD8+ T cells sorted from blood, obtained in a trial of the OX40 agonist ivuxolimab. The gene calls are TRBV27 and TRBJ2-7, with TRBD2 matching over 7 bases. The sequence was collected from an adult with an advanced solid tumor such as melanoma, head and neck, liver or kidney cancer. In DNA form, the CDR3 reads TGTGCCAGCAGTTTATGGGGGGGTGGCTCCTACGAGCAGTACTTC. It yields the protein CASSLWGGGSYEQYF.